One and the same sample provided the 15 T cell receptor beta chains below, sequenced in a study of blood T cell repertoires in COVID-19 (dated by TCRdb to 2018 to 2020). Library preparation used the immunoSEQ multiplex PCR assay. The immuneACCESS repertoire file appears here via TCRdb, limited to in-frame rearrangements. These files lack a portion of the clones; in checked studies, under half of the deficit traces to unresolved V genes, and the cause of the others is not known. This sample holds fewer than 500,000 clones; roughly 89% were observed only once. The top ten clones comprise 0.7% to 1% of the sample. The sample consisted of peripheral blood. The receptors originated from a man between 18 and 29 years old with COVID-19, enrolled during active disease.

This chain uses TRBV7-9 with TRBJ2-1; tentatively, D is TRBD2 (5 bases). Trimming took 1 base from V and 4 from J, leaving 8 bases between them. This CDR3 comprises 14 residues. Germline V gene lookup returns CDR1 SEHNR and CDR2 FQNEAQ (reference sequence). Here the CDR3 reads CASSLGGLYNEQFF. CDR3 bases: TGTGCCAGCAGCTTAGGCGGACTTTACAATGAGCAGTTCTTC.

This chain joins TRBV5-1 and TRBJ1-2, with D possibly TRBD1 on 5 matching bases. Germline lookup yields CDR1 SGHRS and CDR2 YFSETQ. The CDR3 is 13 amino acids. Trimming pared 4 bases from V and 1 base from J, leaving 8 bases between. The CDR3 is CASSPDSNYGYTF. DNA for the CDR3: TGCGCCAGCAGCCCAGACAGTAACTATGGCTACACCTTC.

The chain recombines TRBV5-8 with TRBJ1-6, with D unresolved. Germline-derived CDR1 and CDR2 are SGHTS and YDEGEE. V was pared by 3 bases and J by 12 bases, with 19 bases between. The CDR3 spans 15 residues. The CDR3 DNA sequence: TGTGCCAGCAGCTCCAATTGGGCAGTAGGAAGACCCCTCCACTTT. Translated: CASSSNWAVGRPLHF.

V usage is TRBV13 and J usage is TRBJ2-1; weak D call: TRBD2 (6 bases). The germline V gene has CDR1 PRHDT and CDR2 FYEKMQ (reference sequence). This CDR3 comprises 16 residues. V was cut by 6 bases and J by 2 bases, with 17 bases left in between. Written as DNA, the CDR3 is TGTGCCAGCAGTCCTTCCCGGGGGTCGCCCTACAATGAGCAGTTCTTC. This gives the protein CASSPSRGSPYNEQFF.

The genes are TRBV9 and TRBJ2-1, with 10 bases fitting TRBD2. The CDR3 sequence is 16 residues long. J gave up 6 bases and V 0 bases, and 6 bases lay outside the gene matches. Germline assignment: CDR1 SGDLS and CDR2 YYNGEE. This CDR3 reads CASSVVASGSGNEQFF. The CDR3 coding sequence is TGTGCCAGCAGCGTAGTGGCTAGCGGGAGTGGCAATGAGCAGTTCTTC.

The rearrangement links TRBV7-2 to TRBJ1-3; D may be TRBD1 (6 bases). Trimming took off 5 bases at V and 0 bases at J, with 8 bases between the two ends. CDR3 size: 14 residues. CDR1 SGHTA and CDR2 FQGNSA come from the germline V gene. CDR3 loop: CASSIRGSGNTIYF. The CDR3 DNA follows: TGTGCCAGCAGCATCAGGGGCTCTGGAAACACCATATATTTT.

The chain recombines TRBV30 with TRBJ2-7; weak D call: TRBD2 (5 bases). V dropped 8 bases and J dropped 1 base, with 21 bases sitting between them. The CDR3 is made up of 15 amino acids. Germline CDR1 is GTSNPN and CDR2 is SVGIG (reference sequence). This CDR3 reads CAGGIQLGVSYEQYF. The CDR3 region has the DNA TGTGCCGGAGGAATTCAACTAGGCGTATCCTACGAGCAGTACTTC.

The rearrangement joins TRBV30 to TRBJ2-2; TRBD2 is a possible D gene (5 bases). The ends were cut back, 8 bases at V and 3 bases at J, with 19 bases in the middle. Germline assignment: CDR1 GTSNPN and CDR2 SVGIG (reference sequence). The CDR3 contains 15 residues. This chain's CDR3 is CAGPRGSSHTGELFF. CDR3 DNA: TGTGCCGGCCCCCGTGGGAGCTCCCACACCGGGGAGCTGTTTTTT.

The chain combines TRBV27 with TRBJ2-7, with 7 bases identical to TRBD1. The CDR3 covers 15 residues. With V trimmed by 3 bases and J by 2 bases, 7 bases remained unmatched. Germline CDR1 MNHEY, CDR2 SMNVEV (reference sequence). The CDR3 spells CASSFDRALTYEQYF. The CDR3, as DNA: TGTGCCAGCAGTTTTGACAGGGCCCTCACCTACGAGCAGTACTTC.

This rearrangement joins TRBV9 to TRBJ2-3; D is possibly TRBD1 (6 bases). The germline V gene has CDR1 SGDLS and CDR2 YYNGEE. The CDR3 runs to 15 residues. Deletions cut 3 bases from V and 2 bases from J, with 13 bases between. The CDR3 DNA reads TGTGCCAGCAGCGATGACAGGAGAATCACAGATACGCAGTATTTT. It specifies CASSDDRRITDTQYF.

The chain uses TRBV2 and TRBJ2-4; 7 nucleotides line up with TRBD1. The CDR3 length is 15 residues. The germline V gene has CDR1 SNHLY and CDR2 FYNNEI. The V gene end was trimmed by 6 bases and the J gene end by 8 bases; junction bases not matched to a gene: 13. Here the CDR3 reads CASRYQGEAIYIQYF. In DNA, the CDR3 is TGTGCCAGCAGGTACCAGGGGGAAGCCATTTACATTCAGTACTTC.

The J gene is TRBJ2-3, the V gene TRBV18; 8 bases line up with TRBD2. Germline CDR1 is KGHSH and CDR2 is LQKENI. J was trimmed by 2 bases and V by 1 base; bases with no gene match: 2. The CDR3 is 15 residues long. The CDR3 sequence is CASSPRTSLTDTQYF. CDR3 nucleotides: TGTGCCAGCTCACCACGGACTAGCCTCACAGATACGCAGTATTTT.

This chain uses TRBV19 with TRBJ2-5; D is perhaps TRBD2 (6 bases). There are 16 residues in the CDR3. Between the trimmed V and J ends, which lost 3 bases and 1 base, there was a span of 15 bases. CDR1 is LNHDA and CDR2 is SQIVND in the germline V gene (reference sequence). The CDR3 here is CASSMMGGAAQETQYF. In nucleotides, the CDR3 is TGTGCCAGTAGTATGATGGGGGGAGCAGCCCAAGAGACCCAGTACTTC. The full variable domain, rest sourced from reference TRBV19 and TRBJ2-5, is DGGITQSPKYLFRKEGQNVTLSCEQNLNHDAMYWYRQDPGQGLRLIYYSQIVNDFQKGDIAEGYSVSREKKESFPLTVTSAQKNPTAFYLCASSMMGGAAQETQYFGPGTRLLVL.

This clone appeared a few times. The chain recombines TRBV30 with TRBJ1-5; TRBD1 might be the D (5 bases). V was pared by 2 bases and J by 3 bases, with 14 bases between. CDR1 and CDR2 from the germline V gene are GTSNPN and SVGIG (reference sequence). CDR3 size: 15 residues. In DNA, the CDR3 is TGTGCCTGGAGTCGGGGGGTTGATACCAATCAGCCCCAGCATTTT. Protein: CAWSRGVDTNQPQHF.

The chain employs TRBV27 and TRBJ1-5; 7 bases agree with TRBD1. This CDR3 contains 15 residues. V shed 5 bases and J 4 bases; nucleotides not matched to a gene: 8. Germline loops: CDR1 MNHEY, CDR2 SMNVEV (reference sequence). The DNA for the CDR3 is TGTGCCAGCAGTCCCCAATGGGACAGTAATCAGCCCCAGCATTTT. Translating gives CASSPQWDSNQPQHF.